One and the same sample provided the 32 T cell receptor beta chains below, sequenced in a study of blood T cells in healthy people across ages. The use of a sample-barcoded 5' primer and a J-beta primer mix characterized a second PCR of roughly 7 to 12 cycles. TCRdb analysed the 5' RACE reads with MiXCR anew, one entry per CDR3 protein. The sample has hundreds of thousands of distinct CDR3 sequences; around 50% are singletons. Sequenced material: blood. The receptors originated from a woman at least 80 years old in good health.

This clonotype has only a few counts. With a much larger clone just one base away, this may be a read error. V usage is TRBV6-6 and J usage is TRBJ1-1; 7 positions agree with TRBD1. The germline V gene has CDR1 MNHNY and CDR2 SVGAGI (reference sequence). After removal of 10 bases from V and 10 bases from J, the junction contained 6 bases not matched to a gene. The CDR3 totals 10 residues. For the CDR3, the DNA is TGTGCCATCCTGACAGGGCGAGCTTTCTTT. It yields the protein CAILTGRAFF.

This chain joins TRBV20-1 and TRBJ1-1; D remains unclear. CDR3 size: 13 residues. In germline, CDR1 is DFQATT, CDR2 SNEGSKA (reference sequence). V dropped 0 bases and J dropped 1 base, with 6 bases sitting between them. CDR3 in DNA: TGCAGTGCTAGAGATCTTGGGAACACTGAAGCTTTCTTT. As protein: CSARDLGNTEAFF.

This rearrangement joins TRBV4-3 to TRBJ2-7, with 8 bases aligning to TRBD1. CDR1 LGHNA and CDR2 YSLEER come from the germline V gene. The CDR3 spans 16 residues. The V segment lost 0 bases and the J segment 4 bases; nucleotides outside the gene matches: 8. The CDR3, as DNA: TGCGCCAGCAGCCAAGATAGGACAGGGACGGGTTACGAGCAGTACTTC. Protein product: CASSQDRTGTGYEQYF.

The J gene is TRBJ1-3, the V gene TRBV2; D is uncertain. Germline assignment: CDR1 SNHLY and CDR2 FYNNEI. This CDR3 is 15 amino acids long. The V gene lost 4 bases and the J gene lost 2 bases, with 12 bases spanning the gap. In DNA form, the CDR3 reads TGTGCCAGCAGTGTTGGGTCCGGAGCTGGAAACACCATATATTTT. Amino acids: CASSVGSGAGNTIYF. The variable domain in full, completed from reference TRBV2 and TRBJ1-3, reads EPEVTQTPSHQVTQMGQEVILRCVPISNHLYFYWYRQILGQKVEFLVSFYNNEISEKSEIFDDQFSVERPDGSNFTLKIRSTKLEDSAMYFCASSVGSGAGNTIYFGEGSWLTVV.

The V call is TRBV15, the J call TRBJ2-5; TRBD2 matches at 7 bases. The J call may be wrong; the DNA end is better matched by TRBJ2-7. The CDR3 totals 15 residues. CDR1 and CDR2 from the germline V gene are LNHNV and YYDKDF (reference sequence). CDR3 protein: CATSKTRAGNYEQYF. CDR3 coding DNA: TGTGCCACCAGCAAAACCAGAGCGGGGAACTACGAGCAGTACTTC.

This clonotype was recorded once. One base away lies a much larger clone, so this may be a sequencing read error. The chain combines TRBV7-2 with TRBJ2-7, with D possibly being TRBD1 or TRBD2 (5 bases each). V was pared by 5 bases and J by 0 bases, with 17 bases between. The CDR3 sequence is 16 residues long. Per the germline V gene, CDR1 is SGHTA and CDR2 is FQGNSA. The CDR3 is CTSSRKSGLSSYEQYF. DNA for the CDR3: TGTACCAGCAGCCGCAAGTCGGGGCTCAGCTCCTACGAGCAGTACTTC. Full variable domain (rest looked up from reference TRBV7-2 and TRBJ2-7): GAGVSQSPSNKVTEKGKDVELRCDPISGHTALYWYRQSLGQGLEFLIYFQGNSAPDKSGLPSDRFSAERTGGSVSTLTIQRTQQEDSAVYLCTSSRKSGLSSYEQYFGPGTRLTVT.

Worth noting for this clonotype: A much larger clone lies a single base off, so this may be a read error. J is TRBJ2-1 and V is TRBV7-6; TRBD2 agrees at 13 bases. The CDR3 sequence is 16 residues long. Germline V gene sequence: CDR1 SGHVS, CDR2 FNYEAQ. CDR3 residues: CACSSRVTSGGNEQFF. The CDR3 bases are TGTGCCTGCAGCTCTAGGGTGACTAGCGGGGGGAATGAGCAGTTCTTC.

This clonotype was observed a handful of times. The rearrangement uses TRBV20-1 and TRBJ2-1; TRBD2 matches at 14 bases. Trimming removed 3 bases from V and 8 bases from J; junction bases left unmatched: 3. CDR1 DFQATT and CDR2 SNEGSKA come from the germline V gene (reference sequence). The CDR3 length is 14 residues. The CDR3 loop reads CSARGTSGSYEQFF. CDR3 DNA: TGCAGTGCTAGGGGGACTAGCGGGAGCTATGAGCAGTTCTTC.

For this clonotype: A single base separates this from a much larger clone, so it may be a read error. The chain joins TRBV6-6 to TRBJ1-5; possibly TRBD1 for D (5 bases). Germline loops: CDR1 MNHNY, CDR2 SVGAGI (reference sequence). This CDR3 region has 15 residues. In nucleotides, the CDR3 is TGTGTCAGCAGTCAACCGGGACTTGGGGGGCAGCCCCAGCATTTT. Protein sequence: CVSSQPGLGGQPQHF.

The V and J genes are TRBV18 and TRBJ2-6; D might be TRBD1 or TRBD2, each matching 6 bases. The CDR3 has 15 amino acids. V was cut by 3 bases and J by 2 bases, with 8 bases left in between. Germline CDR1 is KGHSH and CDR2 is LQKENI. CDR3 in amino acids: CASSPRGAGANVLTF. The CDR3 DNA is TGTGCCAGCTCACCGAGGGGGGCTGGGGCCAACGTCCTGACTTTC.

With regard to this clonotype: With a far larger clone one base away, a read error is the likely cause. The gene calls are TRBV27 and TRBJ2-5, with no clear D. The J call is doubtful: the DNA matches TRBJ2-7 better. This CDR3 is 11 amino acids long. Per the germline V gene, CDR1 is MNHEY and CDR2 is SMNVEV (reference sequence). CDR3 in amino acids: CAGSSSGEQYF. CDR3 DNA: TGTGCCGGCAGTTCCTCGGGCGAGCAGTACTTC.

In DNA form, the CDR3 reads TGTGCCAGCAGCTTTGGGGGGCGTGACACCGGGGAGCTGTTTTTT. Amino acids: CASSFGGRDTGELFF. The chain combines TRBV11-3 with TRBJ2-2, with D possibly being TRBD1 or TRBD2 (6 bases each). The V and J ends lost 3 bases and 3 bases respectively, with 11 bases between them. The CDR3 contains 15 residues. Germline V CDR1 and CDR2: SGHNT, YENEEA.

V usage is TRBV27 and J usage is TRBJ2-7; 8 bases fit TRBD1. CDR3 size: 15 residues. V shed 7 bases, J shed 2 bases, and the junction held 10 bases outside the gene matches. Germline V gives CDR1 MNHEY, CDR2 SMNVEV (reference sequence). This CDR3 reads CASISTGTGAYEQYF. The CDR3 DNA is TGTGCCAGCATTTCTACCGGGACAGGAGCCTACGAGCAGTACTTC.

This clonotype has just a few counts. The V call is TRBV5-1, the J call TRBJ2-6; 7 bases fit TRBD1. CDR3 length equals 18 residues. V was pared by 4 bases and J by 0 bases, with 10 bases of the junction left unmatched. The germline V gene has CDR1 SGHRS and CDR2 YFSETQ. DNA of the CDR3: TGCGCCAGCAGCACACTGACAGGGACCTCCTCTGGGGCCAACGTCCTGACTTTC. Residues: CASSTLTGTSSGANVLTF.

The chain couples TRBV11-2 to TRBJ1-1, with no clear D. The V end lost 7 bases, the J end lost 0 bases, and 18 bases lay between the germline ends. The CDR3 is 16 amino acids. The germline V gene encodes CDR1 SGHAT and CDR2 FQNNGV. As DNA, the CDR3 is TGTGCCAGCACCTCCAAGGACGGAACCATGAACACTGAAGCTTTCTTT. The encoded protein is CASTSKDGTMNTEAFF.

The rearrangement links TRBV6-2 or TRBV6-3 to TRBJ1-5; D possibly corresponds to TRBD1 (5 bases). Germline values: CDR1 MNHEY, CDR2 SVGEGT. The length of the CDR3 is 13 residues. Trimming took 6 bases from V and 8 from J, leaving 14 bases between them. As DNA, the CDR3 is TGTGCCAGCAGCCCGGGACCTATCAAGCCCCAGCATTTT. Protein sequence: CASSPGPIKPQHF.

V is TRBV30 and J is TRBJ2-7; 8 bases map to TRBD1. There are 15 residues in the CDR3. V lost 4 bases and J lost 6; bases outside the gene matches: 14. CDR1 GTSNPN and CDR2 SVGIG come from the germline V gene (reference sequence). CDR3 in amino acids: CAWKVSATGATEQYF. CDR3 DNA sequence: TGTGCCTGGAAGGTATCGGCGACAGGGGCGACCGAGCAGTACTTC.

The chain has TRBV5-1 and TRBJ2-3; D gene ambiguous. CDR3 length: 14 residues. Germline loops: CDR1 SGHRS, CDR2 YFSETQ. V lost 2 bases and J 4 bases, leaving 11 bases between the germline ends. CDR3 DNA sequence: TGCGCCAGCAGCTTTGAAGGGAACGCAGATACGCAGTATTTT. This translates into CASSFEGNADTQYF. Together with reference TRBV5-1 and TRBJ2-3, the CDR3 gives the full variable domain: KAGVTQTPRYLIKTRGQQVTLSCSPISGHRSVSWYQQTPGQGLQFLFEYFSETQRNKGNFPGRFSGRQFSNSRSEMNVSTLELGDSALYLCASSFEGNADTQYFGPGTRLTVL.

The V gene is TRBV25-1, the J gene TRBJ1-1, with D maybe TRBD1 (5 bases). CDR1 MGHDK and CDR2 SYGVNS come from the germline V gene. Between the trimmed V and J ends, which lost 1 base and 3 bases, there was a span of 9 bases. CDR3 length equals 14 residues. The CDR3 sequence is CASSEWEGYTEAFF. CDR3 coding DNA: TGTGCCAGCAGTGAATGGGAGGGGTACACTGAAGCTTTCTTT.

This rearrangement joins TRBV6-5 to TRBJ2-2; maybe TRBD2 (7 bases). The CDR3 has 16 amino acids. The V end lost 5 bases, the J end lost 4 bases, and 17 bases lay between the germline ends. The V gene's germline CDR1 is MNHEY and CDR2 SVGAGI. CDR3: CASSQTAGARTGELFF. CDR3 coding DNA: TGTGCCAGCAGTCAGACGGCGGGGGCGCGCACCGGGGAGCTGTTTTTT.

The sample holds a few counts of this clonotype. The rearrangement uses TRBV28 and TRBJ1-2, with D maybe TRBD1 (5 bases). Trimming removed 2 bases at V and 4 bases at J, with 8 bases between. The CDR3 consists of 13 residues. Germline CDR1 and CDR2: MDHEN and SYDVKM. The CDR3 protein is CASSLEGRYGYTF. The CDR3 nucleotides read TGTGCCAGCAGTTTAGAGGGGCGCTATGGCTACACCTTC.

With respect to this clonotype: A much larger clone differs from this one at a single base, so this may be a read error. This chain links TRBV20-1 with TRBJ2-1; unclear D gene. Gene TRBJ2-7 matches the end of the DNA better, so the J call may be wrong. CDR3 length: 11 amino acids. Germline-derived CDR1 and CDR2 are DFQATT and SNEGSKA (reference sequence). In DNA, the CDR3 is TGCAGCGACTTAGTTAACAATGAGCAGTACTTC. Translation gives CSDLVNNEQYF.

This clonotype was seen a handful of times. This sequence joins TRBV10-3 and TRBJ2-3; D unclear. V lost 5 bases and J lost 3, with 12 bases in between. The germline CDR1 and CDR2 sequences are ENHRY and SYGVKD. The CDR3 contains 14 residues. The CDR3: CAISPEVLTDTQYF. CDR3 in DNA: TGTGCCATCAGTCCTGAGGTTTTGACAGATACGCAGTATTTT.

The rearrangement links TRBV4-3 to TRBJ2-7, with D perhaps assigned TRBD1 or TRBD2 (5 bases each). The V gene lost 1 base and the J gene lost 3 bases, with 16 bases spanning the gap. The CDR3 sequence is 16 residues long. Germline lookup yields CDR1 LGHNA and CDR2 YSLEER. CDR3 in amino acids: CASSQGSLGVYYEQYF. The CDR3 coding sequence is TGCGCCAGCAGCCAAGGGTCACTAGGGGTCTACTACGAGCAGTACTTC.

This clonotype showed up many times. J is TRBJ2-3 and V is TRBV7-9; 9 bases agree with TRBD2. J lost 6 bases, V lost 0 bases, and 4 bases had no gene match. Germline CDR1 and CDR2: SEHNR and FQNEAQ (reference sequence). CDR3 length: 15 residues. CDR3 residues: CASSLAQRGEDTQYF. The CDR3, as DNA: TGTGCCAGCAGCTTAGCCCAGCGGGGGGAGGATACGCAGTATTTT. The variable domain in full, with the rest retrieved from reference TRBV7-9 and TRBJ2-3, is DTGVSQNPRHKITKRGQNVTFRCDPISEHNRLYWYRQTLGQGPEFLTYFQNEAQLEKSRLLSDRFSAERPKGSFSTLEIQRTEQGDSAMYLCASSLAQRGEDTQYFGPGTRLTVL.

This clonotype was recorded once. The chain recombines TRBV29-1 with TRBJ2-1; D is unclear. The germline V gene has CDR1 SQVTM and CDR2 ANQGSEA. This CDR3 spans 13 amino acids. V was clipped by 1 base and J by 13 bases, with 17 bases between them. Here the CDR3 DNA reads TGCAGCGTTGAAGGGAACAGCCAAGAGACCCAGTTCTTC. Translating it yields CSVEGNSQETQFF.

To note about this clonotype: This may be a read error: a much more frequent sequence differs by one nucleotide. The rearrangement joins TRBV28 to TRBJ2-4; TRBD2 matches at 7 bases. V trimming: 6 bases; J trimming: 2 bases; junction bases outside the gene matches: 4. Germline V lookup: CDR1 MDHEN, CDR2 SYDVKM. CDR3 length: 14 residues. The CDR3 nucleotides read TGTGCCAGCAGGGGGGGGAATTCCAAAAACATTCAGTACTTC. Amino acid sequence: CASRGGNSKNIQYF.

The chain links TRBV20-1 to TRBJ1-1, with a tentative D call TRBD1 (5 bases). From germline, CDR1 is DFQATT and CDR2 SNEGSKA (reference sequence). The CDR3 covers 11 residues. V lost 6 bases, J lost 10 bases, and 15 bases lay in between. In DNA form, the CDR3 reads TGCAGTGCCAATGGGGGGGTCCTAGCTTTCTTT. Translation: CSANGGVLAFF.

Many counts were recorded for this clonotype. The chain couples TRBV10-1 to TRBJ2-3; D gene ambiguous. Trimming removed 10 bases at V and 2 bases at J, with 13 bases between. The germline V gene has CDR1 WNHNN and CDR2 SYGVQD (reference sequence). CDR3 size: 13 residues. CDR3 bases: TGCGCCACCCAGGCGTCACTCACAGATACGCAGTATTTT. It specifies CATQASLTDTQYF.

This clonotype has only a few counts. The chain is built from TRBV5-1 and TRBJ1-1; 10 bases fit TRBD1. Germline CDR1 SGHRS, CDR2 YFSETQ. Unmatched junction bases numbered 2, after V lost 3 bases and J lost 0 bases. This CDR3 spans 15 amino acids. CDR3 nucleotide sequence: TGCGCCAGCAGCTGGGGGACAGGGGTGAACACTGAAGCTTTCTTT. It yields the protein CASSWGTGVNTEAFF.

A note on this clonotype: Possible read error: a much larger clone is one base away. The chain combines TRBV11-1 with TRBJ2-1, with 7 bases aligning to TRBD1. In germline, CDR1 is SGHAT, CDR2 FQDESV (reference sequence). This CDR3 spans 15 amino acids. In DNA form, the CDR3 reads TGTGCCGGCAGCTTCAGACAGGGCCCCTACAATGAGCAGTTCTTC. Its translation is CAGSFRQGPYNEQFF.

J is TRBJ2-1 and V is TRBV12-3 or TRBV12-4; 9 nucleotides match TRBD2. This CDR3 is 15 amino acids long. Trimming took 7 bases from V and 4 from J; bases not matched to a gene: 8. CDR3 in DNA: TGTGCCAGCACCCCGTGTAGCGGGGGTTACAATGAGCAGTTCTTC. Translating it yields CASTPCSGGYNEQFF.